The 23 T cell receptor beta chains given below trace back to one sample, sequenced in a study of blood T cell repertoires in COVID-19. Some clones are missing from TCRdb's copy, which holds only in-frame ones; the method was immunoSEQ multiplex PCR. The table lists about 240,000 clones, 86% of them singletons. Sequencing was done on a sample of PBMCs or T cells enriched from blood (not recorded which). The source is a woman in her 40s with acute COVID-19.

DNA of the CDR3: TGTGCCAGCAGCCAAGTCCCGAACGGGAGGGTCTCCTACGAGCAGTACTTC. Residues: CASSQVPNGRVSYEQYF. The chain is built from TRBV3-1 (or the pseudogene TRBV3-2) and TRBJ2-7; 8 bases line up with TRBD2. The J segment lost 0 bases and the V segment lost 1 base, leaving 8 bases of the junction unmatched. The germline CDR1 and CDR2 sequences are LGHDT and YNNKEL (reference sequence). The CDR3 has 17 residues.

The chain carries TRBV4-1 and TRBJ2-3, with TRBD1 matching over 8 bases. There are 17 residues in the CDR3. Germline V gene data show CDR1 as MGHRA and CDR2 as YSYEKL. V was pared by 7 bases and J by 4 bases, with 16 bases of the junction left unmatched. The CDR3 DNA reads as TGCGCCAGCACCTTCATCGAGGACAGGGAGGTCCCAGATACGCAGTATTTT. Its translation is CASTFIEDREVPDTQYF.

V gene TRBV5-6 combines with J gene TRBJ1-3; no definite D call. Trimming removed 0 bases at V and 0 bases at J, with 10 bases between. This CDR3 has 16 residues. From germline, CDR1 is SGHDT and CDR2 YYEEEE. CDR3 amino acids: CASSLAGSLSGNTIYF. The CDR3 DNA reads TGTGCCAGCAGCTTGGCGGGGTCGCTCTCTGGAAACACCATATATTTT.

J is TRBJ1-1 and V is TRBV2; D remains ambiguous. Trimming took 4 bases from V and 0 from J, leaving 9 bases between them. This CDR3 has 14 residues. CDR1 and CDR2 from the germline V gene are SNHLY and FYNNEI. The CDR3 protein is CASSGTYMNTEAFF. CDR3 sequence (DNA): TGTGCCAGCAGTGGGACTTACATGAACACTGAAGCTTTCTTT. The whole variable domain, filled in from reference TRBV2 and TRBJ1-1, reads EPEVTQTPSHQVTQMGQEVILRCVPISNHLYFYWYRQILGQKVEFLVSFYNNEISEKSEIFDDQFSVERPDGSNFTLKIRSTKLEDSAMYFCASSGTYMNTEAFFGQGTRLTVV.

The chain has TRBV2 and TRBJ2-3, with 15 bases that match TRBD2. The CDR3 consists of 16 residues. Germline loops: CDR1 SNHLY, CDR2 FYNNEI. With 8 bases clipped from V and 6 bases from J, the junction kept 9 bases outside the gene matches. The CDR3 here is CASYRLGLAGGDTQYF. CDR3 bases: TGTGCCAGCTACCGGCTCGGACTAGCGGGAGGGGATACGCAGTATTTT.

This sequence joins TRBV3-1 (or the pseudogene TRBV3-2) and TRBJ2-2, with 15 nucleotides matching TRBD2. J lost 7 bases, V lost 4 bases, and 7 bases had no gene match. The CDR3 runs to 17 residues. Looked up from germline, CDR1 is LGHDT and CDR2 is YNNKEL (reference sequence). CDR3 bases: TGTGCCAGCAGCCCGGGGACTAGCGGGAGGAGAAACGGGGAGCTGTTTTTT. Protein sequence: CASSPGTSGRRNGELFF.

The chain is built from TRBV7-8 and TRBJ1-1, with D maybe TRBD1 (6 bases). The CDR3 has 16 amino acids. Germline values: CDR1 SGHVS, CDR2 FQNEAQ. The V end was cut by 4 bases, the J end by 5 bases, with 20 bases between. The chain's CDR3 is CASSSGRGGWYTEAFF. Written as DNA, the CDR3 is TGTGCCAGCAGCTCGGGGAGGGGGGGATGGTATACTGAAGCTTTCTTT.

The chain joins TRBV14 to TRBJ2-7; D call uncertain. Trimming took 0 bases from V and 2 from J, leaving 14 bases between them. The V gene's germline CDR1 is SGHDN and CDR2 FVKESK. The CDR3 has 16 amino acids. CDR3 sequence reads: CASSQEIPTRTYEQYF. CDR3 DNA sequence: TGTGCCAGCAGCCAAGAGATCCCTACTCGAACCTACGAGCAGTACTTC.

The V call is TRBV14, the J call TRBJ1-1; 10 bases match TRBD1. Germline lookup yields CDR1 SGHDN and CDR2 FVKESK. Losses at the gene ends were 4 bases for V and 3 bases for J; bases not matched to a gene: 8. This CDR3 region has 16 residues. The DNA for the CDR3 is TGTGCCAGCAGCCCCCGGACAGGGACAGGGGACACTGAAGCTTTCTTT. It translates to CASSPRTGTGDTEAFF.

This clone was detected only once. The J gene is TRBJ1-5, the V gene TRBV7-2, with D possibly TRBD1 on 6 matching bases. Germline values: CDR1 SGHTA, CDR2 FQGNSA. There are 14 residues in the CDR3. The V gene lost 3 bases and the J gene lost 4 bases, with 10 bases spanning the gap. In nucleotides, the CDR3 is TGTGCCAGCAGCTTGAGGCAGGGGAATCAGCCCCAGCATTTT. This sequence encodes CASSLRQGNQPQHF.

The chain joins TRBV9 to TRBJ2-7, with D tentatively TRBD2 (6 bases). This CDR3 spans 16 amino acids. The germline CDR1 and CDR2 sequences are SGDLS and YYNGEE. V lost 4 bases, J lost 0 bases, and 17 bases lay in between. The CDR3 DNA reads TGTGCCAGCAGCCAACTAGTAGCGGTGGTCTCCTACGAGCAGTACTTC. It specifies CASSQLVAVVSYEQYF. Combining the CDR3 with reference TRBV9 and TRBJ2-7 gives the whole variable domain DSGVTQTPKHLITATGQRVTLRCSPRSGDLSVYWYQQSLDQGLQFLIQYYNGEERAKGNILERFSAQQFPDLHSELNLSSLELGDSALYFCASSQLVAVVSYEQYFGPGTRLTVT.

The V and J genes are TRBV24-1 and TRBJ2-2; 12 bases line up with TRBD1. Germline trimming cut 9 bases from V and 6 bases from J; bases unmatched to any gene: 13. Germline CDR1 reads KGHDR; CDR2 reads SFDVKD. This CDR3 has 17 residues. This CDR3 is CATQPRPGQGASGELFF. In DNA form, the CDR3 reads TGTGCCACCCAACCCCGGCCGGGACAGGGGGCCTCCGGGGAGCTGTTTTTT.

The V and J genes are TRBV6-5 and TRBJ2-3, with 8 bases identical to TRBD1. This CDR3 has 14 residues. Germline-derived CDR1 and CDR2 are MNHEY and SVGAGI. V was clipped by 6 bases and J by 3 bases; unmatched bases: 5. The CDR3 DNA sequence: TGTGCCAGCAGGGACGGGACAGGAACAGATACGCAGTATTTT. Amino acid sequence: CASRDGTGTDTQYF.

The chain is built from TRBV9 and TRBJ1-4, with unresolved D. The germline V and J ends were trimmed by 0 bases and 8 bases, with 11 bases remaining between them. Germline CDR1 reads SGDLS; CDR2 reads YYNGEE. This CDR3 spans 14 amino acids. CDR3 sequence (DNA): TGTGCCAGCAGCGTAGGTCGGAGAGGGGAAAAACTGTTTTTT. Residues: CASSVGRRGEKLFF. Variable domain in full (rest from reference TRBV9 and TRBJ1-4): DSGVTQTPKHLITATGQRVTLRCSPRSGDLSVYWYQQSLDQGLQFLIQYYNGEERAKGNILERFSAQQFPDLHSELNLSSLELGDSALYFCASSVGRRGEKLFFGSGTQLSVL.

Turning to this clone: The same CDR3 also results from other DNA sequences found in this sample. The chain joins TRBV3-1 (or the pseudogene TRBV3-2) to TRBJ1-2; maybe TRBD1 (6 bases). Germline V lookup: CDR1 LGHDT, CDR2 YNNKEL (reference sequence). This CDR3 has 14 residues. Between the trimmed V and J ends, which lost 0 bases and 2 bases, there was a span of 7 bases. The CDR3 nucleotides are TGTGCCAGCAGCCAAGATACAGGGAACTATGGCTACACCTTC. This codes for CASSQDTGNYGYTF.

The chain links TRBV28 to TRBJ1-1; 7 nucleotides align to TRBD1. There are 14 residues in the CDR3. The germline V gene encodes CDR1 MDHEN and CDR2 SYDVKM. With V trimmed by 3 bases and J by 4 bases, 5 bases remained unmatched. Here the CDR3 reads CASSFQGVSTEAFF. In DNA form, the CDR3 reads TGTGCCAGCAGTTTCCAGGGGGTAAGCACTGAAGCTTTCTTT.

Written as DNA, the CDR3 is TGTGCCAGCAATATCGGCGGGGACACTGAAGCTTTCTTT. As protein: CASNIGGDTEAFF. V gene TRBV2 combines with J gene TRBJ1-1, with no clear D. Deletions cut 7 bases from V and 3 bases from J, with 12 bases between. The CDR3 loop spans 13 amino acids. Germline CDR1 and CDR2: SNHLY and FYNNEI.

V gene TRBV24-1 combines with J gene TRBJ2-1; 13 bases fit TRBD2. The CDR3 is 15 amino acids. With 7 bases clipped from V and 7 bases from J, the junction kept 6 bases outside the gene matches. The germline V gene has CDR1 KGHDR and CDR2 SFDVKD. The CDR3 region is CATRSGTSGMNEQFF. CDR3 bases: TGTGCCACCAGATCCGGGACTAGCGGGATGAATGAGCAGTTCTTC.

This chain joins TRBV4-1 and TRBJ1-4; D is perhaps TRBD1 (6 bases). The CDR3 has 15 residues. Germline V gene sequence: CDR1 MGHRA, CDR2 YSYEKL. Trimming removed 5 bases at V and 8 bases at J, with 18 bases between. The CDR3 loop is CASSSLRGGGEKLFF. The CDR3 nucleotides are TGCGCCAGCAGCTCACTTCGAGGGGGGGGCGAAAAACTGTTTTTT.

CDR3 amino acids: CAISESGGYGYTF. CDR3 nucleotides: TGTGCCATCAGTGAATCTGGGGGGTATGGCTACACCTTC. The chain has TRBV10-3 and TRBJ1-2; D might be TRBD1 (5 bases). Trimming pared 3 bases from V and 5 bases from J, leaving 10 bases between. The CDR3 totals 13 residues. Germline CDR1 ENHRY, CDR2 SYGVKD.

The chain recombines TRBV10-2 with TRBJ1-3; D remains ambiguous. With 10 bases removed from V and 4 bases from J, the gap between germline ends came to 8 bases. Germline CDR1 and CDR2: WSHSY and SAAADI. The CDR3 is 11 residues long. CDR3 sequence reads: CATEGGNTIYF. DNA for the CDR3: TGCGCCACCGAGGGCGGAAACACCATATATTTT.

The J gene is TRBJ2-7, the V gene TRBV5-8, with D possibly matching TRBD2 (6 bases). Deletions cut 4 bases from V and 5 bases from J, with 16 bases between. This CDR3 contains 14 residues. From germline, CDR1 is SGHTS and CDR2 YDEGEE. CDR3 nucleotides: TGTGCCAGCAGCCCGGGACTGGCCATCGACGAGCAGTACTTC. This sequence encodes CASSPGLAIDEQYF.

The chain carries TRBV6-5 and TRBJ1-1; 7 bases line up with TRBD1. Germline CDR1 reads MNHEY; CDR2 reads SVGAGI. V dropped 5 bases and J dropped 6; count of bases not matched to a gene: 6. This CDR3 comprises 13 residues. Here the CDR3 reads CASSTIRGSEAFF. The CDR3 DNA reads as TGTGCCAGCAGTACAATCAGGGGGTCTGAAGCTTTCTTT.